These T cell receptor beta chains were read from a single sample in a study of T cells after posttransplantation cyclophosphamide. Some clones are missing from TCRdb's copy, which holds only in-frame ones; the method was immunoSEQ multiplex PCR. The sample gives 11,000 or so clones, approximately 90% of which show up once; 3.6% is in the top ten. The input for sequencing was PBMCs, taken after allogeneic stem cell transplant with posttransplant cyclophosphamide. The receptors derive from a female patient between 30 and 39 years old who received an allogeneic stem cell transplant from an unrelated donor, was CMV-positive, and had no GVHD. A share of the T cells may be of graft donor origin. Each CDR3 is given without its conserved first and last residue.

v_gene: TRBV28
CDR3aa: ATQRGGYT

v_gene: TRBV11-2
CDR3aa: ASTPRGGYEKLF

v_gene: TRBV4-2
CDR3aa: ASSQDERQSAPLH

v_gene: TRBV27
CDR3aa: ASTSLTGKAIDTQY

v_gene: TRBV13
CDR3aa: ASSLVGGGGSYEQY

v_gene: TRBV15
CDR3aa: ATSRADGLQGTQY

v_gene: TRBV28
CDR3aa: ASSLYVASGGADNEQF

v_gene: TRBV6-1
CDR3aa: ASSVYGYT

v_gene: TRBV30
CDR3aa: AWRDYTTNEKLF

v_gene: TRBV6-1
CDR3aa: ASSWDSNYEQY

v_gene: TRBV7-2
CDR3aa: ASSLGLFGQVSYEQY

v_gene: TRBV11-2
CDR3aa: ASSLVWGGSYEQY

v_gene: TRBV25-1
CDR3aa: ASSELGNTIY

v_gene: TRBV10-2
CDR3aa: ASSELGEDRVYEQY

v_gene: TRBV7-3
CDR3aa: ASSLTQGTEAF

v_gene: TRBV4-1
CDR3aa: ASSQDSQTTYTEAF

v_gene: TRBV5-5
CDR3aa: ASSLDRAGGYT

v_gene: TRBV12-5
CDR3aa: ASGLVPHPLGRRDGYT

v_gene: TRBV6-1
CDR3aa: ASSDETGNQPQH

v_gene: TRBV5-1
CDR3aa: ASSPRDTITGELF

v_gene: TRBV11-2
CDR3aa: ASSLRSLAGGEQY

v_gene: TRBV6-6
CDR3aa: ASGLPRGQDTEAF

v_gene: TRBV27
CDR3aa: ASSLQGANYEQY

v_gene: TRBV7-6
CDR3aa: ASAAKIVGEGDYNEQF

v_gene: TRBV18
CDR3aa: ASSPRTARTDTQY

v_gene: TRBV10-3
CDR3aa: AISAQVNQPQH

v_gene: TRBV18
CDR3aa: ASSPLAGINEQF

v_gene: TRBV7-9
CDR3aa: ASSPLPGDRGSYEQY

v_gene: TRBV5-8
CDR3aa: ASSQERGGEQF

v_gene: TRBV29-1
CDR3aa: SVNVVGDEQF

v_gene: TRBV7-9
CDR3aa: ASSLASGTVLFPLH

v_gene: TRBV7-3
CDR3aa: ASSLSRGSDTQY

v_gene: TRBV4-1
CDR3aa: ASSPSPGRAQSYEQY

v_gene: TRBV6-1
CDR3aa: ASSESQRRAEAF

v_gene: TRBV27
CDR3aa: ASRIGTTYNEQF

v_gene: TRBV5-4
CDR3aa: ASSLAGTPSYEQY

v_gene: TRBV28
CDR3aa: ASRPDRYGNTIY

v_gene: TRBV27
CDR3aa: ASSFVSAGGNEKLF

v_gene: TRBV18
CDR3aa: ASSPLALGAGNTIY

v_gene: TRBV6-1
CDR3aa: ASSATTGMVTEAF

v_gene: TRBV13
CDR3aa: ASSRAGGPNTGELF

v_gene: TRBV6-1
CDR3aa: ASRQGKETQY

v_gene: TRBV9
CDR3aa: ASSEVERGGLGNEQF

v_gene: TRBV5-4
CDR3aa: ASTPTDTDTQY

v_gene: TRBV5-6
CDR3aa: ASSLRRFSGFSYNEQF

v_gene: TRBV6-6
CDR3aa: ATKTLGINTEAF

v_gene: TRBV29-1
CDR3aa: SVEGTGENSYEQY

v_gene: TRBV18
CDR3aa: ASSPRQGLITEAF

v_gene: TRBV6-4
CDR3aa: ASSGVSGSSYNEQF

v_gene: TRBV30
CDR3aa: AWSVRGQGDNQPQH

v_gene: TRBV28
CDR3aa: ASSLRPGQGPYEQY

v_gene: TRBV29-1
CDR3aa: SVRDRTRYTGELF

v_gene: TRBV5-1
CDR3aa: ASRAGIVSSYEQY

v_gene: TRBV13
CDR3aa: ASSLRGWEQF

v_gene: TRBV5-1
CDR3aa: ASSQKTTGAYGYT